These T cell receptor beta chains were read from a single sample in a study of OX40 agonist ivuxolimab in advanced cancers. The assay was immunoSEQ multiplex PCR, and TCRdb's table has in-frame clones only and misses some. This table has 30,000 to 40,000 clones, 65% to 85% appearing once. Specimen: CD4+ or CD8+ T cells sorted from blood, collected in a trial of the OX40 agonist ivuxolimab. These receptors all stem from an adult with an advanced solid tumor such as melanoma, head and neck, liver or kidney cancer. Each CDR3 is given with its conserved first and last residue. The order of the fields is V gene, clone size, J gene, D gene, CDR3 protein, CDR3 DNA. The D gene is left open where the match is weak. Rows give clone size only sometimes, using once, few, many, or a class for an expanded clone.

TRBV7-2	once	TRBJ2-7	TRBD1	CASSTGTGFYEQYF	TGTGCCAGCAGCACCGGGACAGGGTTTTACGAGCAGTACTTC
TRBV15	-	TRBJ1-1	-	CATSRQGEVMNTEAFF	TGTGCCACCAGCAGACAAGGGGAGGTCATGAACACTGAAGCTTTCTTT
TRBV6-4	-	TRBJ2-2	-	CASSDEAGELFF	TGTGCCAGCAGTGACGAGGCCGGGGAGCTGTTTTTT
TRBV5-1	-	TRBJ1-4	TRBD1	CASSRDRGLEKLFF	TGCGCCAGCAGCCGGGACAGGGGGCTTGAAAAACTGTTTTTT
TRBV6-5	-	TRBJ2-5	-	CASSYSPQGETQYF	TGTGCCAGCAGTTACTCTCCCCAGGGGGAGACCCAGTACTTC
TRBV5-4	-	TRBJ2-7	-	CASSLGRAGAYEQYF	TGTGCCAGCAGCTTGGGTCGTGCCGGGGCCTACGAGCAGTACTTC
TRBV27	-	TRBJ2-2	TRBD1	CASRDRGNRGTGELFF	TGTGCCAGCAGGGACAGGGGGAATAGAGGTACCGGGGAGCTGTTTTTT
TRBV6-1	once	TRBJ1-1	TRBD1	CASSDPQGGSYAFF	TGTGCCAGCAGTGATCCCCAGGGGGGTTCTTACGCTTTCTTT
TRBV30	-	TRBJ1-2	-	CAWSEGGANYGYTF	TGTGCCTGGAGTGAAGGGGGGGCGAACTATGGCTACACCTTC
TRBV6-5	-	TRBJ2-3	TRBD2	CASRPLALADTQYF	TGTGCCAGCAGGCCACTAGCGCTTGCAGATACGCAGTATTTT
TRBV19	-	TRBJ2-7	-	CASSIVGQDLGAYEQYF	TGTGCCAGTAGTATAGTGGGTCAGGACTTGGGGGCCTACGAGCAGTACTTC
TRBV6-6	-	TRBJ2-7	-	CASKSEGLDYEQYF	TGTGCCAGCAAATCTGAGGGTTTGGACTACGAGCAGTACTTC
TRBV19	-	TRBJ2-7	-	CASSIAGTVNYEQYF	TGTGCCAGTAGTATTGCGGGGACAGTTAACTACGAGCAGTACTTC
TRBV30	-	TRBJ1-2	-	CAWTQSYGYTF	TGTGCCTGGACACAGAGCTATGGCTACACCTTC